The clone carrying this T cell receptor (beta chain) was recorded many times. These data are taken from a study of regulatory T cells in long-lasting Graves disease. Time point of the sample: newly diagnosed GD, antithyroid drugs for less than 3 months. From PBMCs, RNA was extracted and then used to make the TCR library. iRepertoire HTBI primers and Arm-PCR of CDR3 regions built TCR beta libraries. TCRdb recomputed calls from the multiplex PCR reads with MiXCR, one row per CDR3 protein. The repertoire has 500,000 or so distinct CDR3 sequences, 15% to 20% of them found once; the top ten carry about 25%. Trimming removed 5 bases from V and 8 bases from J; junction bases left unmatched: 6. The germline gives CDR1 SGHAT, CDR2 FQNNGV. This CDR3 has 13 amino acids. This same sample was also taken into another study, of T cells in Graves' hyperthyroidism and ophthalmopathy.

The clonotype originates from a middle-aged woman with Graves disease. The V and J genes are TRBV11-2 and TRBJ1-2, with 9 positions matching TRBD1. The sequencing here drew on peripheral blood mononuclear cells (PBMCs), taken at new diagnosis, from a patient treated with antithyroid drugs. CDR3 sequence: CASSAGDRAGYTF. In nucleotides, the CDR3 is TGTGCCAGCAGCGCCGGGGACAGGGCCGGCTACACCTTC.